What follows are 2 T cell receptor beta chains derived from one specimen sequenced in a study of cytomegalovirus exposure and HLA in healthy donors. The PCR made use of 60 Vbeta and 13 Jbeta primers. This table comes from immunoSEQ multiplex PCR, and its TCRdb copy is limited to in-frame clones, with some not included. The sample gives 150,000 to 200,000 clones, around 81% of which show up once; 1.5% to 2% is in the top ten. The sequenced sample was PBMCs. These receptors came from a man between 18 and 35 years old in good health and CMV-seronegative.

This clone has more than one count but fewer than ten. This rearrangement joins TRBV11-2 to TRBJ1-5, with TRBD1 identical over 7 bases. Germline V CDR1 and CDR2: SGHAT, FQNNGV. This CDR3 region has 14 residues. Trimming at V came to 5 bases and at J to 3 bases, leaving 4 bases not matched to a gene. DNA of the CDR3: TGTGCCAGCAGCCCCGGACAGGTCAATCAGCCCCAGCATTTT. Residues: CASSPGQVNQPQHF.

As DNA, the CDR3 is TGTGCCAGCAGCCAGGTAGGGAATCGACTAGCGGGCTACGAGCAGTACTTC. The encoded protein is CASSQVGNRLAGYEQYF. This chain uses TRBV5-4 with TRBJ2-7, with 10 nucleotides matching TRBD2. The CDR3 loop spans 17 amino acids. With 4 bases clipped from V and 3 bases from J, the junction kept 13 bases outside the gene matches. The germline CDR1 and CDR2 sequences are SGHNT and YYREEE (reference sequence). Full variable domain (rest looked up from reference TRBV5-4 and TRBJ2-7): ETGVTQSPTHLIKTRGQQVTLRCSSQSGHNTVSWYQQALGQGPQFIFQYYREEENGRGNFPPRFSGLQFPNYSSELNVNALELDDSALYLCASSQVGNRLAGYEQYFGPGTRLTVT.